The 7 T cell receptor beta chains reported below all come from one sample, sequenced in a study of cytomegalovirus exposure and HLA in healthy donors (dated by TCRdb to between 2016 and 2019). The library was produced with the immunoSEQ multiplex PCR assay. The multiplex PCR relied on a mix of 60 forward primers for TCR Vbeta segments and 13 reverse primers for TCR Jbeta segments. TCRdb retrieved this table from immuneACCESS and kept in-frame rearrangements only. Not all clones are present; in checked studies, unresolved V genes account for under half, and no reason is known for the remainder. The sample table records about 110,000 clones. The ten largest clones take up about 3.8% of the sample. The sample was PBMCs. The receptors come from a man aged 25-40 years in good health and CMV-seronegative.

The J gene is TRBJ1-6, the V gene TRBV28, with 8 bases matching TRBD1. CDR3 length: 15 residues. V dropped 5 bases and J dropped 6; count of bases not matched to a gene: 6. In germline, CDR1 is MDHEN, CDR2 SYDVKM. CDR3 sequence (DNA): TGTGCCAGCAGTCCCAGGGGGCAAGGTAATTCACCCCTCCACTTT. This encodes CASSPRGQGNSPLHF.

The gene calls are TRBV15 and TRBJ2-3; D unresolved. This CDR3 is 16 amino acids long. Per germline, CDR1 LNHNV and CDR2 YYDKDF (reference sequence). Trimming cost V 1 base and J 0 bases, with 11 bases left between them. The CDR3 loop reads CATSRGASPSTDTQYF. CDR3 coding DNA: TGTGCCACCAGCAGAGGGGCCAGCCCTAGCACAGATACGCAGTATTTT.

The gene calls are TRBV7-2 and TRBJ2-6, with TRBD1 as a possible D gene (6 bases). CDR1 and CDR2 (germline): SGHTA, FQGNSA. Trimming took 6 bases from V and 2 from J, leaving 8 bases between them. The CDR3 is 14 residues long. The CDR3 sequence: CASRWTAGANVLTF. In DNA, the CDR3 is TGTGCCAGCAGATGGACAGCTGGGGCCAACGTCCTGACTTTC.

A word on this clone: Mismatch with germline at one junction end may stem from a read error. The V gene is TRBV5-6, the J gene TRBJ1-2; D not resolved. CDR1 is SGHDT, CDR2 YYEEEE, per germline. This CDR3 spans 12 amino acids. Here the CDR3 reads CEARAPNYGYTF. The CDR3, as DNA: TGCGAGGCGAGGGCGCCAAACTATGGCTACACCTTC.

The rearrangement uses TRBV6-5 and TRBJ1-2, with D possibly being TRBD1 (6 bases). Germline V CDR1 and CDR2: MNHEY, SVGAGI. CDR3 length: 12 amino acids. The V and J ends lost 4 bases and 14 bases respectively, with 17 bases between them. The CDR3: CASSWGLTGQTF. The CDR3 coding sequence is TGTGCCAGCAGTTGGGGCCTGACAGGTCAAACCTTC.

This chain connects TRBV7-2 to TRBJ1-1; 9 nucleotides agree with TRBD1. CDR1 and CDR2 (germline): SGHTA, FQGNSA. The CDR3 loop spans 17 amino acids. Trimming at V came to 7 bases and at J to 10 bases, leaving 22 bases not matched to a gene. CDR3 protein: CASKLRRQGVDSNGAFF. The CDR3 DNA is TGTGCCAGCAAATTAAGGAGACAGGGGGTAGATTCTAATGGAGCTTTCTTT.

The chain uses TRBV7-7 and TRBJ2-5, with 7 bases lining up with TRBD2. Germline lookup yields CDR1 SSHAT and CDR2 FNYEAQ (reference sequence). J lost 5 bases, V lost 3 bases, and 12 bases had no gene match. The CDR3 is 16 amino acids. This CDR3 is CASSLGAGQRQETQYF. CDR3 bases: TGTGCCAGCAGCTTGGGAGCGGGGCAACGGCAGGAGACCCAGTACTTC.